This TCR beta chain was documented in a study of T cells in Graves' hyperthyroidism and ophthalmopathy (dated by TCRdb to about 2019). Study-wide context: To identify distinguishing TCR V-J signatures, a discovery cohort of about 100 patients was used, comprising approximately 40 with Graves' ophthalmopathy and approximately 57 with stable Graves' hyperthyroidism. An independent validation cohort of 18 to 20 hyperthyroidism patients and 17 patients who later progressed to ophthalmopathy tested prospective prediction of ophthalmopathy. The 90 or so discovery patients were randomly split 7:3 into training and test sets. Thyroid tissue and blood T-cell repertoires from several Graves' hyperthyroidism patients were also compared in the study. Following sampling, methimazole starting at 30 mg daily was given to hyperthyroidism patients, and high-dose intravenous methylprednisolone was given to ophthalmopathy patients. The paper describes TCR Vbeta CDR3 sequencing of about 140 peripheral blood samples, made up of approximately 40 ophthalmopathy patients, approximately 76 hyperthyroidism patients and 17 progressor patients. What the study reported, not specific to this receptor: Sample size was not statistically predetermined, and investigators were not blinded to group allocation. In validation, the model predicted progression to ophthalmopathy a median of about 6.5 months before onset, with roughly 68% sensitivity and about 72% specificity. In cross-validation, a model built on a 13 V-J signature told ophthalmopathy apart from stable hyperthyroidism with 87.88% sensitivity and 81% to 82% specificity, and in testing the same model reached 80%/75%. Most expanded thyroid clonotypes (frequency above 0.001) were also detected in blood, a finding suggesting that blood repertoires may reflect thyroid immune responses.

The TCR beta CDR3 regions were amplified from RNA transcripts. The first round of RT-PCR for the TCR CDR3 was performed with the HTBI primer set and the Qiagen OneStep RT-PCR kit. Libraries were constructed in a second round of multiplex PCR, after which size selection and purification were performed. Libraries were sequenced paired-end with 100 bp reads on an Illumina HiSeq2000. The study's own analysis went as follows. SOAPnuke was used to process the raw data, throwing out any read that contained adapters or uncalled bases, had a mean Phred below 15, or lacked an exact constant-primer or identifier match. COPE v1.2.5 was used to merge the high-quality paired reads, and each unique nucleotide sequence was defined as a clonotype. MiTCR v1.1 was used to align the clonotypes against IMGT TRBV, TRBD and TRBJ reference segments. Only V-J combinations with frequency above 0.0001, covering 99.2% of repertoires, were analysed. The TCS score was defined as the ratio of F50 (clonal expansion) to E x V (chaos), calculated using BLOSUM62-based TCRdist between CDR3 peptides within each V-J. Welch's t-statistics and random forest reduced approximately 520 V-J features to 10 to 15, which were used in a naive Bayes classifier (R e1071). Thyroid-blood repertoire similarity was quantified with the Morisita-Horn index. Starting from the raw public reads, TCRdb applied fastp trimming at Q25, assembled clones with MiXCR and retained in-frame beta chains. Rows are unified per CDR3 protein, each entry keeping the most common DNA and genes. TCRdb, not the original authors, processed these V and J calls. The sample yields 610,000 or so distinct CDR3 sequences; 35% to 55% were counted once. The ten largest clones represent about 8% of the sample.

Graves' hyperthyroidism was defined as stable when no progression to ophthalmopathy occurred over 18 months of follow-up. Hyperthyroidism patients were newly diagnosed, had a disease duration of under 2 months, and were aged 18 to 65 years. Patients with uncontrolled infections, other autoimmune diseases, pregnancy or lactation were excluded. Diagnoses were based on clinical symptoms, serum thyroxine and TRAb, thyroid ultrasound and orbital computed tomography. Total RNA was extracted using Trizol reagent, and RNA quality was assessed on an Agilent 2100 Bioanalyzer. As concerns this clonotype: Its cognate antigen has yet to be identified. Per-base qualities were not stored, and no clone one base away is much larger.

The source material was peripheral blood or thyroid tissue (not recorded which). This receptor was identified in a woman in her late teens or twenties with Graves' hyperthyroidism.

In nucleotides, the sequence is TGTGCCAGCAGACCCCTCGGGGATGGGAATTCACCCCTCCACTTT. It is translated as CASRPLGDGNSPLHF. The chain uses TRBV5-4 and TRBJ1-6, with the D segment identity uncertain. Including cysteine and phenylalanine, the CDR3 has 15 amino acids. Only the CDR3 part of the read is kept: 45 bases, read in frame from the first base. The germline V gene (reference sequence) supplies CDR1 SGHNT and CDR2 YYREEE. Trimming takes 5 bases from V and 7 bases from J, and the germline ends sit 16 bases apart.